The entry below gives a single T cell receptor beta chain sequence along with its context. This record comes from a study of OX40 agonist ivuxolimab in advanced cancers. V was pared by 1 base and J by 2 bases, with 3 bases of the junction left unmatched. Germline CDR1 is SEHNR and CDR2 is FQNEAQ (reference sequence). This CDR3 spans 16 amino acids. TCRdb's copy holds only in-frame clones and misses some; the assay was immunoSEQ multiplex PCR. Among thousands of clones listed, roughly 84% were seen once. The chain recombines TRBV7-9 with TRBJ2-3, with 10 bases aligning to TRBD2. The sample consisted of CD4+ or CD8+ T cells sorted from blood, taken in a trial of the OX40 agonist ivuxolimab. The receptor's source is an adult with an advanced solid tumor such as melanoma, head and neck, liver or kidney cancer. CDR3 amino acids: CASSLDGTSDTDTQYF. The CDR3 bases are TGTGCCAGCAGCTTAGACGGGACTAGCGACACAGATACGCAGTATTTT.